These 9 T cell receptor beta chains came from one sample sequenced in a study of cytomegalovirus exposure and HLA in healthy donors. Measured with immunoSEQ multiplex PCR; TCRdb has only the in-frame clones, and not every one. Among a few hundred thousand clones listed, around 91% were seen once. The sequenced material came from PBMCs. The origin of the receptors is a woman younger than 45 in good health and CMV-seronegative.

In the case of this clone: The sample contains more than one DNA sequence encoding this CDR3. This chain links TRBV5-1 with TRBJ2-5; D unclear. The V and J ends lost 0 bases and 1 base respectively, with 4 bases between them. The germline V gene has CDR1 SGHRS and CDR2 YFSETQ. The CDR3 spans 13 residues. CDR3 coding DNA: TGCGCCAGCAGCTTGGCACTCCAAGAGACCCAGTACTTC. Translated, it gives CASSLALQETQYF.

The chain uses TRBV11-2 and TRBJ2-3; D is unclear. Germline loops: CDR1 SGHAT, CDR2 FQNNGV. The germline V and J ends were trimmed by 0 bases and 7 bases, with 11 bases remaining between them. This CDR3 contains 14 residues. The CDR3 spells CASSLEGPQNTQYF. The CDR3 bases are TGTGCCAGCAGCTTAGAGGGCCCACAAAATACGCAGTATTTT.

This sequence joins TRBV7-9 and TRBJ1-1, with 9 bases lining up with TRBD1. The CDR3 sequence is 14 residues long. Per germline, CDR1 SEHNR and CDR2 FQNEAQ (reference sequence). Unmatched junction bases numbered 6, after V lost 5 bases and J lost 5 bases. The CDR3 reads CASSQQGATTEAFF. Written as DNA, the CDR3 is TGTGCCAGCAGCCAACAGGGGGCAACTACTGAAGCTTTCTTT.

The gene calls are TRBV28 and TRBJ2-3; possibly TRBD2 for D (5 bases). Between the trimmed V and J ends, which lost 2 bases and 7 bases, there was a span of 7 bases. This CDR3 is built from 12 residues. Germline CDR1 MDHEN, CDR2 SYDVKM. CDR3 coding DNA: TGTGCCAGCAGTTTAGTCGGGAATACGCAGTATTTT. Translation: CASSLVGNTQYF.

The chain combines TRBV11-2 with TRBJ2-6; no reliable D call. Germline CDR1 and CDR2: SGHAT and FQNNGV. This CDR3 is 15 amino acids long. V lost 5 bases and J lost 0, with 8 bases in between. The chain's CDR3 is CASSIQSSGANVLTF. As DNA, the CDR3 is TGTGCCAGCAGCATACAAAGCTCTGGGGCCAACGTCCTGACTTTC. The full variable domain, in which reference TRBV11-2 and TRBJ2-6 provide the parts outside the CDR3, is EAGVAQSPRYKIIEKRQSVAFWCNPISGHATLYWYQQILGQGPKLLIQFQNNGVVDDSQLPKDRFSAERLKGVDSTLKIQPAKLEDSAVYLCASSIQSSGANVLTFGAGSRLTVL.

To note about this clone: The same CDR3 is also encoded by other DNA sequences in this sample. The chain has TRBV27 and TRBJ2-7; TRBD2 matches 7 bases. Germline CDR1 reads MNHEY; CDR2 reads SMNVEV (reference sequence). V trimming: 2 bases; J trimming: 3 bases; junction bases outside the gene matches: 1. This CDR3 has 13 residues. The CDR3 bases are TGTGCCAGCAGTTTAGGGACTAACTACGAGCAGTACTTC. Translating gives CASSLGTNYEQYF.

V and J are TRBV7-3 and TRBJ2-3; D possibly uses TRBD1 or TRBD2 (7 bases each). The V gene lost 2 bases and the J gene lost 4 bases, with 13 bases spanning the gap. Germline assignment: CDR1 SGHTA and CDR2 FQGTGA. This CDR3 is built from 15 residues. CDR3 region: CASSLYRGGADTQYF. The DNA of the CDR3 is TGTGCCAGCAGCTTATACAGGGGAGGGGCAGATACGCAGTATTTT.

V and J are TRBV25-1 and TRBJ2-7; D is ambiguous. V lost 6 bases to trimming and J lost 3 bases, with 15 bases between them. The V gene's germline CDR1 is MGHDK and CDR2 SYGVNS. The CDR3 consists of 14 residues. As DNA, the CDR3 is TGTGCCAGCAGAACTGGCGGCAGAGACTACGAGCAGTACTTC. Protein: CASRTGGRDYEQYF.

A word on this clone: The same CDR3 arises from other DNA sequences in this sample as well. The chain has TRBV7-2 and TRBJ2-3, with 10 bases matching TRBD1. Trimming removed 5 bases from V and 3 bases from J; junction bases left unmatched: 2. CDR3 length: 14 residues. CDR1 and CDR2 from the germline V gene are SGHTA and FQGNSA. The CDR3 sequence is CASSLDRGTDTQYF. The CDR3 DNA reads TGTGCCAGCAGCCTGGACAGGGGGACAGATACGCAGTATTTT.